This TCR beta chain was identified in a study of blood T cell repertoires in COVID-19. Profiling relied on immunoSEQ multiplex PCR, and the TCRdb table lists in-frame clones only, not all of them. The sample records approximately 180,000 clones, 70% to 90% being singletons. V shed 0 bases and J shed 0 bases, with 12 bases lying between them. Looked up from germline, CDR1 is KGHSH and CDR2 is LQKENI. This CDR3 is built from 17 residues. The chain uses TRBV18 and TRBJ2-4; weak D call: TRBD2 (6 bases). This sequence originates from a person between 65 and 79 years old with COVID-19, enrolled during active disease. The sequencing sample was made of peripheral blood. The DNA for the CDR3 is TGTGCCAGCTCACCACCCAATTTAGCGGTAGCCAAAAACATTCAGTACTTC. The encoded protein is CASSPPNLAVAKNIQYF.